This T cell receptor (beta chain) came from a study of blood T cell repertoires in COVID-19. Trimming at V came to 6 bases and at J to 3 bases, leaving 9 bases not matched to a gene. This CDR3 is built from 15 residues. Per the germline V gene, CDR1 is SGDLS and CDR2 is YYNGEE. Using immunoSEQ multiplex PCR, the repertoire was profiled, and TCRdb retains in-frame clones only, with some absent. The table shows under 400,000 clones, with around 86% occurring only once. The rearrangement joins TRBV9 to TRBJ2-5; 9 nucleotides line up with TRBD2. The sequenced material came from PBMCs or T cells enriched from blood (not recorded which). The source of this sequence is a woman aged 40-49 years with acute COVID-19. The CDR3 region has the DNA TGTGCCAGCAATCTAGGCGGGGGGGGCGAAGAGACCCAGTACTTC. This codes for CASNLGGGGEETQYF.